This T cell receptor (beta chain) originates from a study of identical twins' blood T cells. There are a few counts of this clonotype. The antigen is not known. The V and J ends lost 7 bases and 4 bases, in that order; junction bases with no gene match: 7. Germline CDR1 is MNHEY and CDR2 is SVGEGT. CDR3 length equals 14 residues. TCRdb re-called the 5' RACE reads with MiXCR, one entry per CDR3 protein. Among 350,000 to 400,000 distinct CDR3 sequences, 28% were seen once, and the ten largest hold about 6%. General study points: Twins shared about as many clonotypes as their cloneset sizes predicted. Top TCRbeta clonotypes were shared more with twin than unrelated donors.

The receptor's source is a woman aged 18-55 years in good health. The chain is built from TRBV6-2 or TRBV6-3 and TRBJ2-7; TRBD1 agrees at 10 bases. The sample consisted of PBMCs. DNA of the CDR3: TGTGCCAGCAAGAGGGACAGGGGTGTGTACGAGCAGTACTTC. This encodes CASKRDRGVYEQYF.